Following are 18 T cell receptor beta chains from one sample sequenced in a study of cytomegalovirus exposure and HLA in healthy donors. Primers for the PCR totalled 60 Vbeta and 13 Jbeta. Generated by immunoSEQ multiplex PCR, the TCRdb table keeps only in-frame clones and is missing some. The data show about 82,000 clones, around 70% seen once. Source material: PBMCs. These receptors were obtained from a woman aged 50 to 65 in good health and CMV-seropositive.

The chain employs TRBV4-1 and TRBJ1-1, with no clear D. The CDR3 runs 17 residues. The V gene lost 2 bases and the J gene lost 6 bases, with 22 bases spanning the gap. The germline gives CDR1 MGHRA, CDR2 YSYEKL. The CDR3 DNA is TGCGCCAGCAGCCAAACCCGGGTTCTACGTAGGCGCGCTGAAGCTTTCTTT. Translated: CASSQTRVLRRRAEAFF.

The CDR3 bases are TGTGCCAGCAGCCCAAGAGGGGGTCCCTACGAGCAGTACTTC. This encodes CASSPRGGPYEQYF. The gene calls are TRBV7-9 and TRBJ2-7, with D tentatively TRBD1 (6 bases). Per the germline V gene, CDR1 is SEHNR and CDR2 is FQNEAQ (reference sequence). The CDR3 sequence is 14 residues long. Trimming took 5 bases from V and 2 from J, leaving 13 bases between them.

The CDR3 here is CASSLSPGGPNYEQYF. CDR3 DNA sequence: TGCGCCAGCAGCTTGTCTCCGGGAGGCCCCAACTACGAGCAGTACTTC. V usage is TRBV5-1 and J usage is TRBJ2-7; 7 bases are a match to TRBD2. The J segment lost 3 bases and the V segment lost 1 base, leaving 10 bases of the junction unmatched. The CDR3 runs 16 residues. Germline lookup yields CDR1 SGHRS and CDR2 YFSETQ.

CDR3 in DNA: TGTGCCAGCAGATTAAACACGAACACTGAAGCTTTCTTT. It translates to CASRLNTNTEAFF. V gene TRBV6-5 combines with J gene TRBJ1-1, with D unresolved. Trimming took 6 bases from V and 1 from J, leaving 9 bases between them. The CDR3 has 13 residues. Germline CDR1 is MNHEY and CDR2 is SVGAGI.

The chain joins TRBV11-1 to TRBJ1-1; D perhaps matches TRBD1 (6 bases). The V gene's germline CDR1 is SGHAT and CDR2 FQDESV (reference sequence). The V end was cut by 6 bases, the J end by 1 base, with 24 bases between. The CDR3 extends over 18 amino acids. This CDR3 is CASRGWTAPVDPNTEAFF. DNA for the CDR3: TGTGCCAGCAGGGGATGGACAGCACCGGTTGATCCGAACACTGAAGCTTTCTTT.

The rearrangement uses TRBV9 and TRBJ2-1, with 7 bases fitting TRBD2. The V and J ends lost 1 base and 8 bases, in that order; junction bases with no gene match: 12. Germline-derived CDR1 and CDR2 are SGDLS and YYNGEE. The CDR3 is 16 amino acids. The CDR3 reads CASSVWAGGSGDEQFF. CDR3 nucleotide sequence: TGTGCCAGCAGCGTATGGGCGGGTGGGAGCGGGGATGAGCAGTTCTTC.

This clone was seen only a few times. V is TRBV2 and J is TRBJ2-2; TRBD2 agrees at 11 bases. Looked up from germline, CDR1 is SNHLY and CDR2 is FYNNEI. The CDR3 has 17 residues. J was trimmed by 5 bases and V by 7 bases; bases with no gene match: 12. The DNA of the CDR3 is TGTGCCAGCACCCCCTTAGCGGGAGGGCCAAGGACCGGGGAGCTGTTTTTT. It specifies CASTPLAGGPRTGELFF.

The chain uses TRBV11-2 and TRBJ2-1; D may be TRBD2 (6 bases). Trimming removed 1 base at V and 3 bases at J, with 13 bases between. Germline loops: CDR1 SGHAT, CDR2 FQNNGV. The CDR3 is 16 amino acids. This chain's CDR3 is CASSLVEGPHYNEQFF. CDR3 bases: TGTGCCAGCAGCTTAGTGGAGGGGCCCCACTACAATGAGCAGTTCTTC.

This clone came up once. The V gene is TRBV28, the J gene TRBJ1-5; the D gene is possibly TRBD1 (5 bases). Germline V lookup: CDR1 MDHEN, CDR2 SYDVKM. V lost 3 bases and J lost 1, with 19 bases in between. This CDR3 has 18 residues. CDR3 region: CASSFRDGLAGSNQPQHF. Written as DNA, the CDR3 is TGTGCCAGCAGTTTCCGGGACGGACTAGCGGGGAGCAATCAGCCCCAGCATTTT. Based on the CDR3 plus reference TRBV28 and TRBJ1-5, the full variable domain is DVKVTQSSRYLVKRTGEKVFLECVQDMDHENMFWYRQDPGLGLRLIYFSYDVKMKEKGDIPEGYSVSREKKERFSLILESASTNQTSMYLCASSFRDGLAGSNQPQHFGDGTRLSIL.

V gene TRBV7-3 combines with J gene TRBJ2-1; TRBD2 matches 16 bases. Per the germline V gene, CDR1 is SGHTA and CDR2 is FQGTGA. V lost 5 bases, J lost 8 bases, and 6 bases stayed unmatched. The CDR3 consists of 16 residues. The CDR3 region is CASSPGLAGGADEQFF. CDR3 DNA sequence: TGTGCCAGCAGCCCGGGACTAGCGGGAGGGGCCGATGAGCAGTTCTTC.

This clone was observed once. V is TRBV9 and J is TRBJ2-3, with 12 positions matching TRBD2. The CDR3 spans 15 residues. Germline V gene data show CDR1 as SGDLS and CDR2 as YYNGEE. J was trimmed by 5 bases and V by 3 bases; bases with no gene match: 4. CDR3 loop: CASSALAGGGDTQYF. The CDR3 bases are TGTGCCAGCAGCGCGCTAGCGGGAGGGGGAGATACGCAGTATTTT.

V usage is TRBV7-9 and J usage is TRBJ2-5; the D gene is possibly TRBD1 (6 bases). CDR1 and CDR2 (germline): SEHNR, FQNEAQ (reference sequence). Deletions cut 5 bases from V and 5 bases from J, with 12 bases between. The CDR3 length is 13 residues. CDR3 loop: CASSPTGFETQYF. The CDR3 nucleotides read TGTGCCAGCAGCCCAACAGGGTTTGAGACCCAGTACTTC. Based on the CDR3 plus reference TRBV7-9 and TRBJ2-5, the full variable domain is DTGVSQNPRHKITKRGQNVTFRCDPISEHNRLYWYRQTLGQGPEFLTYFQNEAQLEKSRLLSDRFSAERPKGSFSTLEIQRTEQGDSAMYLCASSPTGFETQYFGPGTRLLVL.

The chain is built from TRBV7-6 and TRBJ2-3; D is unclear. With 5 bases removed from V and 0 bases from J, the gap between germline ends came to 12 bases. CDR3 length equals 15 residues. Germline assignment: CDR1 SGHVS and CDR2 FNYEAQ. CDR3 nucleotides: TGTGCCAGCAGCCCCAACGGAGCTAGCACAGATACGCAGTATTTT. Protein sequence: CASSPNGASTDTQYF. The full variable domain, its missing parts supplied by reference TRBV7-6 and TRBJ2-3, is GAGVSQSPRYKVTKRGQDVALRCDPISGHVSLYWYRQALGQGPEFLTYFNYEAQQDKSGLPNDRFSAERPEGSISTLTIQRTEQRDSAMYRCASSPNGASTDTQYFGPGTRLTVL.

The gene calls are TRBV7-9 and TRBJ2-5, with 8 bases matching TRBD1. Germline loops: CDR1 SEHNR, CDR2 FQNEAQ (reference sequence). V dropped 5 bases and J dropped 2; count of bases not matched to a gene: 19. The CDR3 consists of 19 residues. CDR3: CASSLLQPRRQGTQETQYF. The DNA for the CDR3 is TGTGCCAGCAGCCTCCTCCAACCCCGGCGACAGGGGACTCAAGAGACCCAGTACTTC. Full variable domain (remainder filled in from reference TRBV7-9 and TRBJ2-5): DTGVSQNPRHKITKRGQNVTFRCDPISEHNRLYWYRQTLGQGPEFLTYFQNEAQLEKSRLLSDRFSAERPKGSFSTLEIQRTEQGDSAMYLCASSLLQPRRQGTQETQYFGPGTRLLVL.

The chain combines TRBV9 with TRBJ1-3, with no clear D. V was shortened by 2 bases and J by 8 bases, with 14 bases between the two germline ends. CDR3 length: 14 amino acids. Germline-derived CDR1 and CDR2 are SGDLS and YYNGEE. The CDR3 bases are TGTGCCAGCAGCGTCTCCCAGACATCAGACACCATATATTTT. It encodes CASSVSQTSDTIYF.

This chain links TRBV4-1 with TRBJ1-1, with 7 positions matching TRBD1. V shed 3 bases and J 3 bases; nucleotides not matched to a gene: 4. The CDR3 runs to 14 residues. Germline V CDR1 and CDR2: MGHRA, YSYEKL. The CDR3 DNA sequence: TGCGCCAGCAGCCACGGACAGGAGGACACTGAAGCTTTCTTT. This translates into CASSHGQEDTEAFF.

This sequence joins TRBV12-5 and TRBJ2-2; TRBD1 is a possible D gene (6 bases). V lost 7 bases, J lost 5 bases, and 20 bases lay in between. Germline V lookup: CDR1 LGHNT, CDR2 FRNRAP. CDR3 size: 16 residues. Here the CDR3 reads CASATDGGWRTGELFF. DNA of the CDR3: TGTGCTAGTGCCACGGATGGGGGCTGGAGGACCGGGGAGCTGTTTTTT.

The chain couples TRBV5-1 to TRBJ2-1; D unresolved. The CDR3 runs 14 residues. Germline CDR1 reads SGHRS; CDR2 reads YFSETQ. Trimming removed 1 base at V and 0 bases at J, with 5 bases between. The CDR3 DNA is TGCGCCAGCAGCTTGCCAGACTCCTACAATGAGCAGTTCTTC. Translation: CASSLPDSYNEQFF.